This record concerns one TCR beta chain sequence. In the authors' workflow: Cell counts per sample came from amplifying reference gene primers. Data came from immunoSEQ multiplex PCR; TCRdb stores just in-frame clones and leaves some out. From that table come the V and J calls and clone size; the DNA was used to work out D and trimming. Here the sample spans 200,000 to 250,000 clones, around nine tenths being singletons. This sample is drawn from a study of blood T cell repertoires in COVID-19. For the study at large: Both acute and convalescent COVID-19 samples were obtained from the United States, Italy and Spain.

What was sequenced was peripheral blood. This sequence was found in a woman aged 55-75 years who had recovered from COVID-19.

This chain's CDR3 is CASSPTRLTGNTQYF. The CDR3 DNA follows: TGTGCCAGCAGCCCGACCAGGCTTACAGGGAATACGCAGTATTTT. The chain couples TRBV11-2 to TRBJ2-3; tentatively, D is TRBD1 (6 bases). Germline V gives CDR1 SGHAT, CDR2 FQNNGV. V was shortened by 5 bases and J by 7 bases, with 19 bases between the two germline ends. The CDR3 consists of 15 residues. The variable domain in full, with the rest retrieved from reference TRBV11-2 and TRBJ2-3, is EAGVAQSPRYKIIEKRQSVAFWCNPISGHATLYWYQQILGQGPKLLIQFQNNGVVDDSQLPKDRFSAERLKGVDSTLKIQPAKLEDSAVYLCASSPTRLTGNTQYFGPGTRLTVL.